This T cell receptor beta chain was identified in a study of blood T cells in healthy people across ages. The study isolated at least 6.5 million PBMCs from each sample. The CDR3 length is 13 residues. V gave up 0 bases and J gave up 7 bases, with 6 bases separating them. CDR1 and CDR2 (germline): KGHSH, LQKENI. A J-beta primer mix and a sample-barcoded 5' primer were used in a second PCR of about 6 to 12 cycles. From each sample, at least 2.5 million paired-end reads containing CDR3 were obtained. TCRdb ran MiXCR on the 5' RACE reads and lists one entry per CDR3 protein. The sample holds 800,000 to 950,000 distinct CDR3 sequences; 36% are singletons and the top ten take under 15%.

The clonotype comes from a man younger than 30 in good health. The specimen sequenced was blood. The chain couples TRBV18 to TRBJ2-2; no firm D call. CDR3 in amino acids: CASSPPSVGELFF. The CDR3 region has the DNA TGTGCCAGCTCACCACCGTCCGTCGGGGAGCTGTTTTTT.